This T cell receptor beta chain was identified in a study of cytomegalovirus exposure and HLA in healthy donors. The germline CDR1 and CDR2 sequences are SGHTA and FQGNSA. The V gene end was trimmed by 1 base and the J gene end by 7 bases; junction bases not matched to a gene: 6. The CDR3 runs 15 residues. Sequencing used immunoSEQ multiplex PCR; TCRdb keeps in-frame clones, though not all of them. The data contain about 200,000 clones, about 82% of them seen just once; the ten biggest clones take up around 1.6%. This rearrangement joins TRBV7-2 to TRBJ1-2; 10 nucleotides align to TRBD1. The sample taken for sequencing was PBMCs. The TCR sequence derives from a woman between 18 and 29 years old in good health and CMV-seronegative. CDR3 sequence (DNA): TGTGCCAGCAGCTTAGGGGACAGGGGTTTTTCTGGCTACACCTTC. Translation: CASSLGDRGFSGYTF.